This TCR beta chain emerged from a study of blood T cell repertoires in COVID-19 (TCRdb year 2020). Regarding the complete study: Collaborator samples came from the United States, Italy and Spain and covered acute and convalescent phases of COVID-19. A freely available public database, intended as a resource for researchers studying the immune response to SARS-CoV-2, is where the repertoires were released. Samples came from the ongoing ImmuneRACE study (first 160 participants) plus 1,254 subjects from 6 global collaborators. HLA class I and class II types, where available, came from metadata supplied by the sample provider rather than from assay-based typing. The sample metadata nearly always contained a de-identified subject ID, COVID-19 status, age in years and sex. Deeply sampled blood TCRbeta repertoires from subjects exposed to, actively infected with, or recovered from COVID-19 were included in the dataset. The prospective study material was composed of cDNA or gDNA derived from T cells, B-cell-depleted T cells, or PBMCs.

Participants in the prospective study were aged roughly 18 to 100 years, lived in 20 to 25 United States geographic areas, and enrolled through a virtual design. Cohort assignment in the prospective study relied on participant-reported clinical history from a screening survey and a study questionnaire. Recovered participants in ImmuneRACE Cohort 3 were defined as having two consecutive negative NP/OP PCR tests, clearance from a healthcare professional, or resolution of symptoms. In the prospective study, mobile phlebotomists collected whole blood, serum and a nasopharyngeal or oropharyngeal swab from each participant. Over an approximately 2-month period, participants in the prospective study had the option of providing additional blood draws and questionnaires. Blood samples from the prospective study were shipped frozen or at room temperature prior to DNA extraction. Here is what the overall study found, with its caveats: Clinical and demographic metadata were provided uncurated, with the amount varying by source and participant.

In the case of this clone: The antigen this receptor binds is unknown. Per-base qualities were not stored, and no clone one base away is much larger.

TCRbeta CDR3 regions were amplified from genomic DNA by means of the immunoSEQ Assay, a bias-controlled multiplex PCR. Regarding the original processing steps: Within the assay, amplification of reference gene primers was used to estimate how many nucleated cells each sample contained. To quantify the absolute abundance of each unique TCRbeta CDR3 rearrangement, sequence reads were collapsed and filtered. For each sample, productive Simpson clonality was calculated by taking the square root of Simpson's diversity index across productive rearrangements. The clones in this table, taken by TCRdb from immuneACCESS, are in-frame only. Not every clone is retained; where verified, under half of the shortfall comes from an unresolved V gene, and the cause of the rest is unknown. That table supplies the V and J calls and clone size; D and trimming were determined from the DNA. The sample yields approximately 450,000 clones; 80% to 90% were counted once. Of the sample, roughly 1.1% is held by the ten largest clones.

CDR1 and CDR2 were assigned from the germline V gene as SNHLY and FYNNEI. There are 12 amino acids in the CDR3, from cysteine to phenylalanine inclusive. The retained sequence is limited to the CDR3, 36 bases, with the frame set at the first base. V was cut back by 5 bases and J by 5 bases, leaving a gap of 9 bases between them. The source is a man younger than 45 who had recovered from COVID-19. The chain is assembled from TRBV2 and TRBJ1-1; TRBD1 could be the D gene, as 5 bases match. The sample taken for sequencing was PBMCs or T cells enriched from blood (not recorded which). The sequenced DNA is TGTGCCAGCAGTCCCCAGGGTACTGAAGCTTTCTTT. This translates into CASSPQGTEAFF.